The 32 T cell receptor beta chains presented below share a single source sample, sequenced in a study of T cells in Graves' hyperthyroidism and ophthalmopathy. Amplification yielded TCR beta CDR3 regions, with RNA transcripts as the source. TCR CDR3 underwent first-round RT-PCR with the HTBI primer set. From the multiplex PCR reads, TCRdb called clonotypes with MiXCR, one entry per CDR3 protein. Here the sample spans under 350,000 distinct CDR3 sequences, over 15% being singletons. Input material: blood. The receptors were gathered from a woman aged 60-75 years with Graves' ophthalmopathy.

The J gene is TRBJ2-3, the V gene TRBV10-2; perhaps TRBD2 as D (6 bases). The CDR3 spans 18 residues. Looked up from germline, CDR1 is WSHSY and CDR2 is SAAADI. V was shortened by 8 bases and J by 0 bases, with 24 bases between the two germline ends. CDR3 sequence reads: CASSSGLAEDPSTDTQYF. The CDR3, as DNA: TGCGCCAGCTCCAGCGGGCTAGCCGAGGACCCTAGCACAGATACGCAGTATTTT.

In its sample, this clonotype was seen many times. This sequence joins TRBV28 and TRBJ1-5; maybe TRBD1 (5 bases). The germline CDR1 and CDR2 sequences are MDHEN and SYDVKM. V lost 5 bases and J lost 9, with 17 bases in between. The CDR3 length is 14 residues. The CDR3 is CASSTGHAFWPQHF. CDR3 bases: TGTGCCAGCAGTACAGGACACGCTTTTTGGCCCCAGCATTTT.

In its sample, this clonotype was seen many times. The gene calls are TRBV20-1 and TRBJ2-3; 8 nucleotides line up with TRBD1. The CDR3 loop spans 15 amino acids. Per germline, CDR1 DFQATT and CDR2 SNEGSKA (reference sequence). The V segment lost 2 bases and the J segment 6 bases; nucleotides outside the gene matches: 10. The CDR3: CSARSDRGNLDTQYF. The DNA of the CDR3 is TGCAGTGCTAGATCTGACAGGGGTAATCTGGATACGCAGTATTTT.

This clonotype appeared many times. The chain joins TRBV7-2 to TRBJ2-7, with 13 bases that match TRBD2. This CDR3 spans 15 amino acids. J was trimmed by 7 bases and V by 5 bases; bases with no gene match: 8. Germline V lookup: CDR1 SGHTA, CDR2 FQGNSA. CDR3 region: CASSPQGLAGREQYF. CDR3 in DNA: TGTGCCAGCAGCCCCCAGGGACTAGCGGGGCGGGAGCAGTACTTC.

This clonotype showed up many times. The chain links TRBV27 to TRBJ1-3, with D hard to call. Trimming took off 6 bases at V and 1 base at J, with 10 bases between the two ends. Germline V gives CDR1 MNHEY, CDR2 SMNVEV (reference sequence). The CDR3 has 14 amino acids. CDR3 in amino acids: CASSALGSGNTIYF. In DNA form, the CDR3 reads TGTGCCAGCAGCGCTCTGGGGTCTGGAAACACCATATATTTT.

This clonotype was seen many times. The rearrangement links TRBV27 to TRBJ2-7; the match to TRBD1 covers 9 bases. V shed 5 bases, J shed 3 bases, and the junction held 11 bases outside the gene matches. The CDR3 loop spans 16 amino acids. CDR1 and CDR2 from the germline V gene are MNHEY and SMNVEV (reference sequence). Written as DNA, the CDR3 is TGTGCCAGCAGTCTTGAGCCCGGGACAGGGCACTACGAGCAGTACTTC. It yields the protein CASSLEPGTGHYEQYF.

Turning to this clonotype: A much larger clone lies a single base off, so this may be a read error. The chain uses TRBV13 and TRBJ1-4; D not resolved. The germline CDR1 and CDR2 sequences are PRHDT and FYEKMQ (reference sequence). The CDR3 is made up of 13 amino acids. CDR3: CATSSSAWGKLFF. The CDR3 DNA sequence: TGTGCCACCAGCAGTTCGGCCTGGGGTAAACTGTTTTTT.

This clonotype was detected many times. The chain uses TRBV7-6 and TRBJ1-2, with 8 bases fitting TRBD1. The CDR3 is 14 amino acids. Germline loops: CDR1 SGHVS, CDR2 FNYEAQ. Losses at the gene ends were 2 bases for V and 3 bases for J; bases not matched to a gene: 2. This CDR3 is CASSLLTGDYGYTF. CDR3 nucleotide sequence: TGTGCCAGCAGCTTACTGACAGGGGACTATGGCTACACCTTC.

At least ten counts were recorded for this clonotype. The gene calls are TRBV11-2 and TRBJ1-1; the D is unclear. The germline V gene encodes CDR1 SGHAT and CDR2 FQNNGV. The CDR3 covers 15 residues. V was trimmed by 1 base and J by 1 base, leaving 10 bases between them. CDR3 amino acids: CASSLGYPWNTEAFF. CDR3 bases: TGTGCCAGCAGCTTAGGTTACCCTTGGAACACTGAAGCTTTCTTT.

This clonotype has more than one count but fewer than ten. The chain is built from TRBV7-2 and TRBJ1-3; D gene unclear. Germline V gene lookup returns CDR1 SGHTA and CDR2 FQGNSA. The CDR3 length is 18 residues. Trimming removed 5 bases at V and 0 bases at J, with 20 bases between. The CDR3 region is CASSPAWGGSNSGNTIYF. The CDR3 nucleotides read TGTGCCAGCAGCCCTGCCTGGGGAGGGTCTAACTCTGGAAACACCATATATTTT. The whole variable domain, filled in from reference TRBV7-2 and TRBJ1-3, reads GAGVSQSPSNKVTEKGKDVELRCDPISGHTALYWYRQSLGQGLEFLIYFQGNSAPDKSGLPSDRFSAERTGGSVSTLTIQRTQQEDSAVYLCASSPAWGGSNSGNTIYFGEGSWLTVV.

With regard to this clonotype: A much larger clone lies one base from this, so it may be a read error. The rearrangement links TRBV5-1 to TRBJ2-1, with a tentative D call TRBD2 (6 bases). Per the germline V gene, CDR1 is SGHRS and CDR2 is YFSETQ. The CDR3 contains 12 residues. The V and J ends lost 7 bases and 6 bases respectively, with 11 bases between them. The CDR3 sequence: CASGTPCNEQFF. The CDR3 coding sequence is TGCGCCAGCGGGACTCCCTGCAATGAGCAGTTCTTC.

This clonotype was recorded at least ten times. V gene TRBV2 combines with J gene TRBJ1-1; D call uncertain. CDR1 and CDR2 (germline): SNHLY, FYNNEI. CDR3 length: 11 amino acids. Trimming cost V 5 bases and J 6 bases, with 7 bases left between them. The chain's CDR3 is CASSITSEAFF. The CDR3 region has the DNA TGTGCCAGCAGTATAACCTCTGAAGCTTTCTTT.

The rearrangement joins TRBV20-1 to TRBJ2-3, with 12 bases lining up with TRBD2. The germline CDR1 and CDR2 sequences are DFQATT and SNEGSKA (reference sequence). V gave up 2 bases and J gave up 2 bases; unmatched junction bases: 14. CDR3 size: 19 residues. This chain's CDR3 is CSARPGQLAGGLYTDTQYF. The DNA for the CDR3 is TGCAGTGCTAGACCCGGGCAACTAGCGGGGGGCCTCTACACAGATACGCAGTATTTT.

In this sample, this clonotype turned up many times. The CDR3 region has the DNA TGTGCCAGCATCGCCTGGCCAGATACGCAGTATTTT. Translated: CASIAWPDTQYF. This chain links TRBV7-2 with TRBJ2-3; D gene ambiguous. The CDR3 length is 12 residues. V was pared by 7 bases and J by 4 bases, with 9 bases between. Germline CDR1 and CDR2: SGHTA and FQGNSA.

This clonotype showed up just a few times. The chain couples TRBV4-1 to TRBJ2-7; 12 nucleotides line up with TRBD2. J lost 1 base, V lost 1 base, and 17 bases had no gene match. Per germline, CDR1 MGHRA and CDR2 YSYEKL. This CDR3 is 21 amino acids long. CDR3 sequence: CASSQAGGPRTSGKLSYEQYF. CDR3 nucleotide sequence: TGCGCCAGCAGCCAAGCGGGGGGCCCCCGGACTAGCGGGAAATTGTCCTACGAGCAGTACTTC.

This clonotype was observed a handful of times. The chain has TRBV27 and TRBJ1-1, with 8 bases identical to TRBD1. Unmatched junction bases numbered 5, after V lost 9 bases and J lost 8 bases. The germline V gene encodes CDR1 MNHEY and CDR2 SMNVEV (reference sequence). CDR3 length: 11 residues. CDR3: CASRRDREAFF. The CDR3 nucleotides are TGTGCCAGTCGCCGGGACAGGGAAGCTTTCTTT.

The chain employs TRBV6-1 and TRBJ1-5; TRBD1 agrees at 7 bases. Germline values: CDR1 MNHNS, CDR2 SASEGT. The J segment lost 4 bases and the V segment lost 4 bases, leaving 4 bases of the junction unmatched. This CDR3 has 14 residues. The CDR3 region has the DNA TGTGCCAGCAGTGTGGGACAGACAAATCAGCCCCAGCATTTT. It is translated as CASSVGQTNQPQHF.

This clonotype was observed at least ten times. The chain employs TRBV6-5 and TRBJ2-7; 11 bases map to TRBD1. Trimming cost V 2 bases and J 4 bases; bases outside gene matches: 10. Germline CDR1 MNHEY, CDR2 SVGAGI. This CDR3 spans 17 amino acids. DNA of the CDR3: TGTGCCAGCAGTTACCCTATACCAGGACAGGGGGCTTACGAGCAGTACTTC. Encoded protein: CASSYPIPGQGAYEQYF.

CDR3 amino acids: CSVGGQGINQPQHF. CDR3 DNA sequence: TGCAGCGTTGGTGGGCAGGGGATCAATCAGCCCCAGCATTTT. The V call is TRBV29-1, the J call TRBJ1-5; D possibly corresponds to TRBD1 (6 bases). This CDR3 contains 14 residues. CDR1 is SQVTM, CDR2 ANQGSEA, per germline. V was cut by 4 bases and J by 3 bases, with 13 bases left in between.

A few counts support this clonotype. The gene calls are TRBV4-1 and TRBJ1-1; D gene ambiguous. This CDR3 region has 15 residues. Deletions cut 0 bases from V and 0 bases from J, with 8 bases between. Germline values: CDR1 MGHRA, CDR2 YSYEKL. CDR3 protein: CASSQEWTVNTEAFF. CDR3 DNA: TGCGCCAGCAGCCAAGAGTGGACGGTGAACACTGAAGCTTTCTTT.

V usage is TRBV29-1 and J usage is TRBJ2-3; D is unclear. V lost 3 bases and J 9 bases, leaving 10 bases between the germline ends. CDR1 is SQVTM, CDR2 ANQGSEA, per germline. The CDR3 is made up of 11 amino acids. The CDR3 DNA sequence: TGCAGCGTTGAGTCAGGCGACACGCAGTATTTT. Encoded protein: CSVESGDTQYF.

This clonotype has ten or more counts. CDR3 sequence: CSARDVLLAARSHEQFF. The CDR3 DNA sequence: TGCAGTGCTAGAGATGTTCTCCTAGCGGCCCGAAGCCATGAGCAGTTCTTC. This sequence joins TRBV20-1 and TRBJ2-1, with TRBD2 matching over 7 bases. Germline V gene data show CDR1 as DFQATT and CDR2 as SNEGSKA (reference sequence). Germline trimming cut 0 bases from V and 8 bases from J; bases unmatched to any gene: 16. This CDR3 is built from 17 residues.

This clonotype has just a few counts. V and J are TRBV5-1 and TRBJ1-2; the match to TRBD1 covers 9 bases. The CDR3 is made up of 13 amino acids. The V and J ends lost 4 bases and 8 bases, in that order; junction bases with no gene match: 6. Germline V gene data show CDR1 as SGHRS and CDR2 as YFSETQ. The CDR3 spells CASSLPDRGGYTF. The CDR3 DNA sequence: TGCGCCAGCAGCCTACCGGACAGGGGCGGCTACACCTTC. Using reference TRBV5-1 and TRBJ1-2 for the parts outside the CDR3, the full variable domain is KAGVTQTPRYLIKTRGQQVTLSCSPISGHRSVSWYQQTPGQGLQFLFEYFSETQRNKGNFPGRFSGRQFSNSRSEMNVSTLELGDSALYLCASSLPDRGGYTFGSGTRLTVV.

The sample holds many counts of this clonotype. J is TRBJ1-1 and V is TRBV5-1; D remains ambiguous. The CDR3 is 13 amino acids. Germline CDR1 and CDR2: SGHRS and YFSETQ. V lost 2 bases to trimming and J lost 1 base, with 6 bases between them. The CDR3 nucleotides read TGCGCCAGCAGCTTCCAGTGGAACACTGAAGCTTTCTTT. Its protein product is CASSFQWNTEAFF.

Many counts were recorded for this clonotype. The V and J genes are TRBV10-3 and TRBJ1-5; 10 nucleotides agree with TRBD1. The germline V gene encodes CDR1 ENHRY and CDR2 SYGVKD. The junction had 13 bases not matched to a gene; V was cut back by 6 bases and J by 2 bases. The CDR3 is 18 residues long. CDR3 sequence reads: CAISKTGGADYGNQPQHF. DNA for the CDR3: TGTGCCATCAGCAAGACAGGGGGCGCAGACTATGGCAATCAGCCCCAGCATTTT.

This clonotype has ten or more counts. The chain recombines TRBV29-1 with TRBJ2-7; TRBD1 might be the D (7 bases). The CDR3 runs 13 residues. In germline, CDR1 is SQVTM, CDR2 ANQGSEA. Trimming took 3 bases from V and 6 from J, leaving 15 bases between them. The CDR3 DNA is TGCAGCGTTGATGGAGGGGGCCGTATCGAGCAGTACTTC. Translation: CSVDGGGRIEQYF.

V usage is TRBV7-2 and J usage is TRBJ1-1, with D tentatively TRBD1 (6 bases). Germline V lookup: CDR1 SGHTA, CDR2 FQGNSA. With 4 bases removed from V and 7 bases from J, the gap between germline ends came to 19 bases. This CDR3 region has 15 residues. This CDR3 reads CASSYQIGGGVEAFF. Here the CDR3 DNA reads TGTGCCAGCAGCTACCAAATAGGAGGGGGAGTTGAAGCTTTCTTT.

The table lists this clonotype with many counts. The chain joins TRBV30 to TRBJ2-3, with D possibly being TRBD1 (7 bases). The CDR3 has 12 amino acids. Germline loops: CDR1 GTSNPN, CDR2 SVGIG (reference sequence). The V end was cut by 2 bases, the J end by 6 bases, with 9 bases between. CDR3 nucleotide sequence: TGTGCCTGGAGTCCAGGGGGGGATACGCAGTATTTT. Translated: CAWSPGGDTQYF.

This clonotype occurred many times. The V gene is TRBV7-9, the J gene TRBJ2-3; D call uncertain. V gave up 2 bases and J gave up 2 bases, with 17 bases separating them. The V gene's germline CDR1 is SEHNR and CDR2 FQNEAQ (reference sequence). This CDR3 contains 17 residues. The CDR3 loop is CASSLIWLGRNTDTQYF. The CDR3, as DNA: TGTGCCAGCAGCTTAATATGGCTAGGGCGGAACACAGATACGCAGTATTTT.

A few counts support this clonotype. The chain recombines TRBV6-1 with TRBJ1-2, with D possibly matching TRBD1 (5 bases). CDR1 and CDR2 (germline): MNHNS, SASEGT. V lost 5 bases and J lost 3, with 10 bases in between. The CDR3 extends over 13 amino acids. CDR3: CASSRQQYYGYTF. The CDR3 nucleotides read TGTGCCAGCAGTCGACAGCAGTACTATGGCTACACCTTC.

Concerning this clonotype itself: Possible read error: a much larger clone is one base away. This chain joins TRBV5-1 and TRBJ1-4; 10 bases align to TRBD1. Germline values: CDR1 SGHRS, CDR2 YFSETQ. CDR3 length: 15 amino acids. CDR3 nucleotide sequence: TGCACCAGCAGCAGCGGGGACAGGGGACGGGAAAAACTGTTTTTT. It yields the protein CTSSSGDRGREKLFF.

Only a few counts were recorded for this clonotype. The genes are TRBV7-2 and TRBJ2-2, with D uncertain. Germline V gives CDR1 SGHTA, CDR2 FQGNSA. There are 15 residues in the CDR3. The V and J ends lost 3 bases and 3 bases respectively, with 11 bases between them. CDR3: CASSLSRPYTGELFF. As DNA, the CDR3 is TGTGCCAGCAGCTTGAGTCGGCCTTACACCGGGGAGCTGTTTTTT. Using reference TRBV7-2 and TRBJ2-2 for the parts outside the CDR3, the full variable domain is GAGVSQSPSNKVTEKGKDVELRCDPISGHTALYWYRQSLGQGLEFLIYFQGNSAPDKSGLPSDRFSAERTGGSVSTLTIQRTQQEDSAVYLCASSLSRPYTGELFFGEGSRLTVL.